Below, 20 T cell receptor beta chains from the same sample are listed, as sequenced in a study of T cell changes during pregnancy in multiple sclerosis. TCRdb's table, derived via immunoSEQ multiplex PCR, lists solely in-frame clones and lacks some. The table has about 38,000 clones, roughly 93% seen once; the top ten hold approximately 0.39%. The sequencing used CD4+ T cells from peripheral blood mononuclear cells, collected in the second trimester of pregnancy. The receptors shown here come from a female donor with multiple sclerosis, enrolled in a pregnancy study.

The V call is TRBV30, the J call TRBJ2-3; possible D gene TRBD2, 5 bases. There are 12 residues in the CDR3. The germline V gene has CDR1 GTSNPN and CDR2 SVGIG (reference sequence). The germline V and J ends were trimmed by 3 bases and 4 bases, with 8 bases remaining between them. The chain's CDR3 is CAWRGVADTQYF. The CDR3 DNA sequence: TGTGCCTGGAGGGGAGTTGCAGATACGCAGTATTTT.

V usage is TRBV5-1 and J usage is TRBJ1-1; tentatively, D is TRBD1 (6 bases). Trimming took 4 bases from V and 5 from J, leaving 18 bases between them. Germline V gene lookup returns CDR1 SGHRS and CDR2 YFSETQ. The length of the CDR3 is 15 residues. This CDR3 is CASSRRTVRRTEAFF. The CDR3 DNA sequence: TGCGCCAGCAGCCGGCGGACAGTCAGGAGAACTGAAGCTTTCTTT.

The chain uses TRBV23-1 and TRBJ2-1, with 7 positions matching TRBD1. TRBV23-1 is an ORF; its function is uncertain. Germline trimming cut 0 bases from V and 7 bases from J; bases unmatched to any gene: 12. CDR3 length: 17 amino acids. CDR3 sequence (DNA): TGCGCCAGCAGTCAATCGGTAGACAGGGCTATGTGGAATGAGCAGTTCTTC. Its protein is CASSQSVDRAMWNEQFF.

V is TRBV30 and J is TRBJ1-2, with a tentative D call TRBD1 (5 bases). There are 11 residues in the CDR3. The V and J ends lost 8 bases and 3 bases respectively, with 10 bases between them. Germline CDR1 and CDR2: GTSNPN and SVGIG (reference sequence). CDR3 DNA sequence: TGTGCCAACGGGGGTTACTATGGCTACACCTTC. Its translation is CANGGYYGYTF.

The rearrangement links TRBV5-1 to TRBJ2-3; D may be TRBD2 (6 bases). Germline V gene lookup returns CDR1 SGHRS and CDR2 YFSETQ. The CDR3 is 15 residues long. V dropped 0 bases and J dropped 2 bases, with 10 bases sitting between them. The DNA of the CDR3 is TGCGCCAGCAGCTTGGACGGGAGCGACACAGATACGCAGTATTTT. This translates into CASSLDGSDTDTQYF.

CDR3 protein: CASSFSGKINTIYF. The CDR3 DNA follows: TGTGCCAGCAGCTTCTCAGGGAAAATAAACACCATATATTTT. This sequence joins TRBV7-8 and TRBJ1-3; D might be TRBD1 (5 bases). This CDR3 region has 14 residues. CDR1 is SGHVS, CDR2 FQNEAQ, per germline. Trimming removed 3 bases from V and 6 bases from J, with 12 bases in between.

V is TRBV5-5 and J is TRBJ1-2, with TRBD1 identical over 7 bases. There are 14 residues in the CDR3. J gave up 2 bases and V 0 bases, and 1 base lay outside the gene matches. CDR1 and CDR2 from the germline V gene are SGHKS and YYEKEE (reference sequence). CDR3 in amino acids: CASSLDRGNYGYTF. The CDR3 nucleotides are TGTGCCAGCAGCTTGGACAGGGGAAACTATGGCTACACCTTC.

The chain recombines TRBV27 with TRBJ1-5, with a tentative D call TRBD1 (6 bases). V was shortened by 5 bases and J by 5 bases, with 10 bases between the two germline ends. Germline V lookup: CDR1 MNHEY, CDR2 SMNVEV (reference sequence). The CDR3 totals 13 residues. For the CDR3, the DNA is TGTGCCAGCAGTGTGACAGGCCATCAGCCCCAGCATTTT. It translates to CASSVTGHQPQHF.

This chain uses TRBV6-1 with TRBJ2-3, with 10 positions matching TRBD2. V dropped 4 bases and J dropped 5; count of bases not matched to a gene: 6. This CDR3 contains 15 residues. CDR1 MNHNS and CDR2 SASEGT come from the germline V gene. The CDR3 here is CASSALAGKGDTQYF. CDR3 coding DNA: TGTGCCAGCAGTGCACTAGCGGGGAAAGGAGATACGCAGTATTTT.

In DNA form, the CDR3 reads TGTGCCAGCTCACTACAACCTGTGAACACTGAAGCTTTCTTT. Translated: CASSLQPVNTEAFF. The chain couples TRBV18 to TRBJ1-1; D is unclear. The V end was cut by 4 bases, the J end by 0 bases, with 9 bases between. CDR1 KGHSH and CDR2 LQKENI come from the germline V gene. This CDR3 is 14 amino acids long.

This clone was seen more than once but under ten times. The rearrangement links TRBV6-1 to TRBJ1-2, with a weak D call TRBD1 (5 bases). The CDR3 sequence is 13 residues long. V was cut by 5 bases and J by 2 bases, with 9 bases left in between. Per germline, CDR1 MNHNS and CDR2 SASEGT. DNA of the CDR3: TGTGCCAGCAGTATGACAGAGAACTATGGCTACACCTTC. Residues: CASSMTENYGYTF.

The chain uses TRBV19 and TRBJ1-5; 11 positions agree with TRBD1. Germline lookup yields CDR1 LNHDA and CDR2 SQIVND (reference sequence). This CDR3 has 14 amino acids. V trimming: 4 bases; J trimming: 8 bases; junction bases outside the gene matches: 4. CDR3 in DNA: TGTGCCAGTAGTACAGGACAGGGGGCTAAGCCCCAGCATTTT. This encodes CASSTGQGAKPQHF.

V usage is TRBV27 and J usage is TRBJ2-2; 8 nucleotides align to TRBD1. The ends lost 8 bases at V and 2 bases at J; junction bases unmatched: 10. Germline CDR1 and CDR2: MNHEY and SMNVEV (reference sequence). CDR3 length equals 16 residues. The CDR3 reads CASRFLGTGNTGELFF. DNA of the CDR3: TGTGCCAGCCGATTCTTAGGGACAGGAAACACCGGGGAGCTGTTTTTT.

This chain uses TRBV5-1 with TRBJ2-2; perhaps TRBD1 as D (5 bases). Trimming left V 0 bases short and J 2 bases short, with 5 bases between. The CDR3 is 14 residues long. Per the germline V gene, CDR1 is SGHRS and CDR2 is YFSETQ. CDR3: CASSLGGNTGELFF. As DNA, the CDR3 is TGCGCCAGCAGCTTGGGGGGCAACACCGGGGAGCTGTTTTTT.

The gene calls are TRBV10-1 and TRBJ1-1; unclear D gene. Germline-derived CDR1 and CDR2 are WNHNN and SYGVQD (reference sequence). The V and J ends lost 3 bases and 1 base respectively, with 3 bases between them. The CDR3 runs to 12 residues. CDR3 sequence: CASSDWNTEAFF. The CDR3 region has the DNA TGCGCCAGCAGTGACTGGAACACTGAAGCTTTCTTT.

The chain employs TRBV6-6 and TRBJ2-2; 7 bases align to TRBD1. With V trimmed by 6 bases and J by 5 bases, 9 bases remained unmatched. Germline lookup yields CDR1 MNHNY and CDR2 SVGAGI (reference sequence). The CDR3 sequence is 15 residues long. In nucleotides, the CDR3 is TGTGCCAGCAGCCCCAGACAGGGTTGGACCGGGGAGCTGTTTTTT. Its protein product is CASSPRQGWTGELFF.

This chain links TRBV10-1 with TRBJ2-7, with D tentatively TRBD2 (6 bases). Germline assignment: CDR1 WNHNN and CDR2 SYGVQD (reference sequence). Trimming left V 6 bases short and J 2 bases short, with 20 bases between. The CDR3 is 16 amino acids. CDR3 nucleotides: TGCGCCAGCAGCTACTACCGGGACCGGGGGACCTACGAGCAGTACTTC. As protein: CASSYYRDRGTYEQYF.

This clone was counted between two and nine times. This chain links TRBV7-9 with TRBJ1-5; maybe TRBD1 (5 bases). V was cut by 5 bases and J by 4 bases, with 18 bases left in between. The germline V gene encodes CDR1 SEHNR and CDR2 FQNEAQ (reference sequence). The CDR3 is 16 residues long. CDR3 coding DNA: TGTGCCAGCAGCCCCGGCTGGGGGGATGAGAATCAGCCCCAGCATTTT. As protein: CASSPGWGDENQPQHF. Full variable domain (remainder filled in from reference TRBV7-9 and TRBJ1-5): DTGVSQNPRHKITKRGQNVTFRCDPISEHNRLYWYRQTLGQGPEFLTYFQNEAQLEKSRLLSDRFSAERPKGSFSTLEIQRTEQGDSAMYLCASSPGWGDENQPQHFGDGTRLSIL.

The chain links TRBV11-2 to TRBJ2-7; D perhaps matches TRBD1 (5 bases). Germline CDR1 and CDR2: SGHAT and FQNNGV. This CDR3 has 13 amino acids. The ends were cut back, 5 bases at V and 6 bases at J, with 14 bases in the middle. The CDR3, as DNA: TGTGCCAGCAGCCACCTGTCAGGGTTCGAGCAGTACTTC. This gives the protein CASSHLSGFEQYF.

The rearrangement joins TRBV29-1 to TRBJ2-2; D not certain. V gave up 7 bases and J gave up 4 bases, with 13 bases separating them. The CDR3 is made up of 13 amino acids. Germline loops: CDR1 SQVTM, CDR2 ANQGSEA. The CDR3 DNA sequence: TGCAGCGCTCGGTCCCGTGCCACCGGGGAGCTGTTTTTT. Translated, it gives CSARSRATGELFF.